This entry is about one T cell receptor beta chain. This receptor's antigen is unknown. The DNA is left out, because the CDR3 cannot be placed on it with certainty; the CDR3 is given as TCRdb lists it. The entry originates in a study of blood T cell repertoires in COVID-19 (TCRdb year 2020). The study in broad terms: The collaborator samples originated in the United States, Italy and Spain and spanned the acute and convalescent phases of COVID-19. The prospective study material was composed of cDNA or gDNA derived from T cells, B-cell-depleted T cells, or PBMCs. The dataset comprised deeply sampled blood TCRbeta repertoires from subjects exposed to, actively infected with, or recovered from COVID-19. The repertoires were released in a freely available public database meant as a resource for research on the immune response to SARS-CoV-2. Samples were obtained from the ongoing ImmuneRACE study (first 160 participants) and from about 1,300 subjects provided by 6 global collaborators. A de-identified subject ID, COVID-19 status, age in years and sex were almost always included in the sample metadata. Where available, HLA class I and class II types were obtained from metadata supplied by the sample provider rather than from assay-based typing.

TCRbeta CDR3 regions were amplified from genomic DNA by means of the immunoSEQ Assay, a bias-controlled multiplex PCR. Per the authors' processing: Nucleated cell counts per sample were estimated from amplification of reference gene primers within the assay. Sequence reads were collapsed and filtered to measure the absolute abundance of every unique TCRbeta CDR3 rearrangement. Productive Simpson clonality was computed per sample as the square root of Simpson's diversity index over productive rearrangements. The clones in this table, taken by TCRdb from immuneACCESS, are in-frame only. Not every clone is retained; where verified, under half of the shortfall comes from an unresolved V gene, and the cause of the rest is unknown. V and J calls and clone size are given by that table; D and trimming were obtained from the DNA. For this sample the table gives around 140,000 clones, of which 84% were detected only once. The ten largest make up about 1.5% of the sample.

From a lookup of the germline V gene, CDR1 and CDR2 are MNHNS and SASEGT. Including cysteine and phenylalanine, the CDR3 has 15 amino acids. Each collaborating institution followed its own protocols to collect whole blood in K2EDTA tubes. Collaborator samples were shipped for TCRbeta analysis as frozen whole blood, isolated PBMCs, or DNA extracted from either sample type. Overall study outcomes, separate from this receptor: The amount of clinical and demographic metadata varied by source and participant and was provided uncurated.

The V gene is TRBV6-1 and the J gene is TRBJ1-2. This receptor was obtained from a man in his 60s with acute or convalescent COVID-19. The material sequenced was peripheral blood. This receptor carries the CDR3 CASSEALRAGDGYTF.